These 3 T cell receptor beta chains were all obtained from the same sample, sequenced in a study of blood T cell repertoires in COVID-19. Sequencing was performed with immunoSEQ multiplex PCR; in TCRdb, only in-frame clones are kept and a portion is missing. This sample yields approximately 200,000 clones, of which about 91% are seen a single time; more than 3.5% belongs to the top ten. The source material was peripheral blood. These receptors all stem from a woman under 40 with acute or convalescent COVID-19.

V is TRBV11-2 and J is TRBJ2-4; 13 nucleotides line up with TRBD2. CDR3 length: 18 amino acids. Losses at the gene ends were 3 bases for V and 0 bases for J; bases not matched to a gene: 5. Germline loops: CDR1 SGHAT, CDR2 FQNNGV. CDR3 coding DNA: TGTGCCAGCAGCTTGGGGACTAGCGGGGCTCTAGCCAAAAACATTCAGTACTTC. Translation: CASSLGTSGALAKNIQYF.

This sequence joins TRBV28 and TRBJ2-1; no firm D call. V lost 2 bases and J 0 bases, leaving 8 bases between the germline ends. The germline V gene has CDR1 MDHEN and CDR2 SYDVKM. The CDR3 length is 15 residues. In nucleotides, the CDR3 is TGTGCCAGCAGTTTAATCCCGAGCTCCTACAATGAGCAGTTCTTC. As protein: CASSLIPSSYNEQFF.

J is TRBJ1-5 and V is TRBV20-1, with a tentative D call TRBD1 (6 bases). There are 13 residues in the CDR3. V gave up 3 bases and J gave up 5 bases, with 11 bases separating them. CDR1 is DFQATT and CDR2 is SNEGSKA in the germline V gene (reference sequence). CDR3 residues: CSASGDIDQPQHF. The DNA of the CDR3 is TGCAGTGCTAGTGGGGACATCGATCAGCCCCAGCATTTT.